This TCR beta chain was sequenced during a study of control samples from healthy donors and cancer patients. Trimming removed 8 bases at V and 6 bases at J, with 20 bases between. The germline gives CDR1 MNHNY, CDR2 SVGAGI (reference sequence). This CDR3 is 15 amino acids long. Repertoires were generated with immunoSEQ multiplex PCR, while TCRdb's copy carries only in-frame clones and drops some. The sample consists of 60,000 to 80,000 clones, more than 85% of them appearing once. Material for sequencing was blood. The sequence was obtained from a woman aged 45-65 years in good health. The V call is TRBV6-6, the J call TRBJ2-1; the D gene is possibly TRBD2 (6 bases). CDR3 nucleotide sequence: TGTGCCAGCCAGGACGGGGGTTGGCGGGGCAATGAGCAGTTCTTC. It translates to CASQDGGWRGNEQFF.